The 22 T cell receptor beta chains in this list originate from one sample, sequenced in a study of identical twins (dated by TCRdb to about 2016). The method behind the library was 5' RACE. Sequencing instrument: Illumina HiSeq 2000. The public reads were reprocessed in TCRdb via fastp at Q25 and MiXCR, keeping in-frame beta chains. Each CDR3 protein appears once, grouped with its most common genes and DNA. In all, the sample holds fewer than 250,000 distinct CDR3 sequences, and about 7.3% of those were seen once. The top ten clonotypes cover roughly 3.7% of the sample. This same sample was also taken into another study, of yellow fever vaccine responses in identical twins.

The sequenced material came from memory (CD45RO+) T cells sorted from blood. This specimen's cell subset or site label, per the study, means: CD45RO+ enriched T cells. These receptors came from a woman younger than 30 in good health.

This clonotype was seen only a few times. J is TRBJ2-7 and V is TRBV6-2 or TRBV6-3; D could derive from TRBD1 or TRBD2 (5 bases each). Trimming removed 2 bases at V and 10 bases at J, with 15 bases between. The CDR3 length is 13 residues. The germline CDR1 and CDR2 sequences are MNHEY and SVGEGT. CDR3: CASSYRDQGDQYV. The CDR3 DNA reads as TGTGCCAGCAGTTACAGGGACCAAGGGGATCAGTACGTC.

This clonotype was recorded many times. The chain carries TRBV6-1 and TRBJ2-3; 13 bases map to TRBD2. Germline V lookup: CDR1 MNHNS, CDR2 SASEGT. The CDR3 contains 16 residues. Trimming at V came to 6 bases and at J to 1 base, leaving 4 bases not matched to a gene. CDR3 in amino acids: CASRQLAGGGTDTQYF. The CDR3 nucleotides read TGTGCCAGCAGACAACTAGCGGGGGGGGGCACAGATACGCAGTATTTT.

The V gene is TRBV12-3 or TRBV12-4, the J gene TRBJ1-2; D call uncertain. The V gene lost 7 bases and the J gene lost 9 bases, with 24 bases spanning the gap. This CDR3 is 15 amino acids long. Here the CDR3 reads CASTLAPGSGLRYTF. CDR3 bases: TGTGCCAGCACCTTAGCCCCCGGGAGCGGACTCCGCTACACCTTC.

This clonotype has only one observation. The chain is built from TRBV6-2 or TRBV6-3 and TRBJ2-3; the D gene is possibly TRBD2 (5 bases). The CDR3 length is 14 residues. V lost 0 bases and J 2 bases, leaving 6 bases between the germline ends. Germline CDR1 and CDR2: MNHEY and SVGEGT. CDR3 DNA sequence: TGTGCCAGCAGTTACTCGGAGGTCACAGATACGCAGTATTTT. This translates into CASSYSEVTDTQYF.

This clonotype showed up many times. The genes are TRBV3-1 and TRBJ2-2; D not certain. Trimming removed 3 bases at V and 0 bases at J, with 11 bases between. CDR1 and CDR2 from the germline V gene are LGHDT and YNNKEL (reference sequence). The CDR3 covers 16 residues. The CDR3 DNA sequence: TGTGCCAGCAGCCATCGCTATTGGCCGAACACCGGGGAGCTGTTTTTT. Translation gives CASSHRYWPNTGELFF.

V usage is TRBV6-4 and J usage is TRBJ2-3; D remains ambiguous. V gave up 2 bases and J gave up 2 bases, with 5 bases separating them. This CDR3 spans 13 amino acids. The germline CDR1 and CDR2 sequences are MRHNA and SNTAGT. In DNA, the CDR3 is TGTGCCAGCAGTGACCTAACCACAGATACGCAGTATTTT. This gives the protein CASSDLTTDTQYF.

This clonotype was observed a handful of times. J is TRBJ2-7 and V is TRBV5-1; no definite D call. This CDR3 is built from 11 residues. V was pared by 4 bases and J by 9 bases, with 11 bases between. CDR1 and CDR2 from the germline V gene are SGHRS and YFSETQ. The CDR3 is CASSPSEVQYF. CDR3 in DNA: TGCGCCAGCAGCCCATCTGAGGTGCAGTACTTC. The entire variable domain, with the rest obtained from reference TRBV5-1 and TRBJ2-7, is as follows: KAGVTQTPRYLIKTRGQQVTLSCSPISGHRSVSWYQQTPGQGLQFLFEYFSETQRNKGNFPGRFSGRQFSNSRSEMNVSTLELGDSALYLCASSPSEVQYFGPGTRLTVT.

The rearrangement joins TRBV28 to TRBJ2-3, with a possible D match to TRBD2 (5 bases). Germline loops: CDR1 MDHEN, CDR2 SYDVKM. CDR3 length: 15 residues. The V end lost 3 bases, the J end lost 4 bases, and 14 bases lay between the germline ends. The CDR3 loop is CASSLGSGSSDTQYF. The CDR3 DNA is TGTGCCAGCAGTTTGGGTTCGGGGTCGTCAGATACGCAGTATTTT.

This clonotype has just a few counts. This chain uses TRBV29-1 with TRBJ2-7; D is unclear. Trimming left V 6 bases short and J 6 bases short, with 21 bases between. This CDR3 region has 14 residues. The V gene's germline CDR1 is SQVTM and CDR2 ANQGSEA. The CDR3, as DNA: TGCAGCGTCCTCCTGGCAGGAAACTTTGGCGAGCAGTACTTC. Translation gives CSVLLAGNFGEQYF.

There are a few counts of this clonotype. V usage is TRBV6-5 and J usage is TRBJ2-7; D is perhaps TRBD1 or TRBD2 (5 bases each). The CDR3 consists of 14 residues. The ends were cut back, 2 bases at V and 1 base at J, with 9 bases in the middle. CDR1 MNHEY and CDR2 SVGAGI come from the germline V gene. The CDR3 DNA is TGTGCCAGCAGTTACGGGGGAGCGTCCTACGAGCAGTACTTC. Residues: CASSYGGASYEQYF.

This clonotype was seen ten or more times. V and J are TRBV5-1 and TRBJ2-1; unclear D gene. Trimming stripped 4 bases from V and 0 bases from J, with 11 bases between. Germline CDR1 SGHRS, CDR2 YFSETQ. CDR3 size: 15 residues. CDR3 DNA sequence: TGCGCCAGCAGCCAATCGTCAGGCTCCTACAATGAGCAGTTCTTC. Its protein is CASSQSSGSYNEQFF.

This clonotype was recorded at least ten times. This rearrangement joins TRBV12-3 or TRBV12-4 to TRBJ1-1, with 7 bases lining up with TRBD1. This CDR3 region has 13 residues. Trimming at V came to 7 bases and at J to 6 bases, leaving 8 bases not matched to a gene. The chain's CDR3 is CASTHNQGAEAFF. DNA of the CDR3: TGTGCCAGCACCCACAATCAGGGGGCTGAAGCTTTCTTT.

This clonotype was counted only a few times. The CDR3 sequence is CASSLEGAGAPEQFF. In nucleotides, the CDR3 is TGTGCCAGCAGCTTAGAGGGAGCGGGAGCTCCTGAGCAGTTCTTC. The rearrangement links TRBV11-2 to TRBJ2-1; TRBD2 matches at 8 bases. CDR1 and CDR2 (germline): SGHAT, FQNNGV. J gave up 9 bases and V 0 bases, and 7 bases lay outside the gene matches. The CDR3 consists of 15 residues.

This clonotype has just a few counts. The chain carries TRBV5-1 and TRBJ1-1; a weak D match, TRBD1 (5 bases). The CDR3 extends over 13 amino acids. With 2 bases removed from V and 6 bases from J, the gap between germline ends came to 11 bases. CDR1 and CDR2 (germline): SGHRS, YFSETQ. CDR3 sequence reads: CASSLIQEAEAFF. Here the CDR3 DNA reads TGCGCCAGCAGCTTAATACAGGAGGCTGAAGCTTTCTTT.

This chain uses TRBV5-5 with TRBJ1-2; D not certain. Trimming stripped 0 bases from V and 7 bases from J, with 10 bases between. Germline-derived CDR1 and CDR2 are SGHKS and YYEKEE (reference sequence). The CDR3 loop spans 13 amino acids. The chain's CDR3 is CASSLVGVSGYTF. In DNA form, the CDR3 reads TGTGCCAGCAGCTTGGTTGGGGTCTCTGGCTACACCTTC.

This clonotype was counted between two and nine times. The chain employs TRBV18 and TRBJ1-3; D call uncertain. The CDR3 spans 14 residues. Trimming took 6 bases from V and 0 from J, leaving 9 bases between them. The germline V gene has CDR1 KGHSH and CDR2 LQKENI. The CDR3 region has the DNA TGTGCCAGCTCTGGAGTGAGCTCTGGAAACACCATATATTTT. It translates to CASSGVSSGNTIYF.

This chain joins TRBV20-1 and TRBJ1-4; TRBD1 agrees at 7 bases. CDR3 length: 17 amino acids. V shed 1 base, J shed 7 bases, and the junction held 15 bases outside the gene matches. Germline V lookup: CDR1 DFQATT, CDR2 SNEGSKA (reference sequence). Written as DNA, the CDR3 is TGCAGTGCTAGAGTGGTTCCCGGACAGGCATATGGTGAAAAACTGTTTTTT. It yields the protein CSARVVPGQAYGEKLFF.

Many counts were recorded for this clonotype. The genes are TRBV6-2 or TRBV6-3 and TRBJ1-5; D not resolved. Per the germline V gene, CDR1 is MNHEY and CDR2 is SVGEGT. The CDR3 is made up of 15 amino acids. The ends were cut back, 1 base at V and 6 bases at J, with 13 bases in the middle. CDR3 in DNA: TGTGCCAGCAGTTACTTGGGGTCGGCCGGTCAGCCCCAGCATTTT. Translation gives CASSYLGSAGQPQHF.

The sample holds many counts of this clonotype. V usage is TRBV7-8 and J usage is TRBJ2-7; 8 nucleotides line up with TRBD2. The trim removed 5 bases at V and 4 bases at J, leaving 4 bases unmatched. CDR3 length equals 13 residues. Germline lookup yields CDR1 SGHVS and CDR2 FQNEAQ. The CDR3 nucleotides are TGTGCCAGCAGCGGAGCGGGGGTATACGAGCAGTACGTC. Translating gives CASSGAGVYEQYV.

This clonotype was found a few times. This chain uses TRBV11-3 with TRBJ2-6; 8 bases align to TRBD2. The V segment lost 5 bases and the J segment 6 bases; nucleotides outside the gene matches: 9. CDR1 and CDR2 from the germline V gene are SGHNT and YENEEA. This CDR3 region has 16 residues. The CDR3 loop is CASSQARGGLANVLTF. CDR3 in DNA: TGTGCCAGCAGCCAAGCCCGGGGGGGTCTGGCCAACGTCCTGACTTTC.

This clonotype has only a few counts. The chain has TRBV5-1 and TRBJ2-7, with 7 bases aligning to TRBD2. V was clipped by 4 bases and J by 6 bases; unmatched bases: 10. This CDR3 spans 14 amino acids. The germline V gene encodes CDR1 SGHRS and CDR2 YFSETQ. CDR3 nucleotides: TGCGCCAGCAGCCTAGAAGCAGGGAGGGGCGAGCAGTACTTC. The encoded protein is CASSLEAGRGEQYF.

This clonotype was detected ten times or more. The chain combines TRBV20-1 with TRBJ1-2; D perhaps matches TRBD1 (5 bases). V lost 4 bases, J lost 3 bases, and 9 bases lay in between. The CDR3 spans 12 residues. Per germline, CDR1 DFQATT and CDR2 SNEGSKA (reference sequence). The CDR3, as DNA: TGCAGTGCTATGGGGGTGGACTATGGCTACACCTTC. It yields the protein CSAMGVDYGYTF.